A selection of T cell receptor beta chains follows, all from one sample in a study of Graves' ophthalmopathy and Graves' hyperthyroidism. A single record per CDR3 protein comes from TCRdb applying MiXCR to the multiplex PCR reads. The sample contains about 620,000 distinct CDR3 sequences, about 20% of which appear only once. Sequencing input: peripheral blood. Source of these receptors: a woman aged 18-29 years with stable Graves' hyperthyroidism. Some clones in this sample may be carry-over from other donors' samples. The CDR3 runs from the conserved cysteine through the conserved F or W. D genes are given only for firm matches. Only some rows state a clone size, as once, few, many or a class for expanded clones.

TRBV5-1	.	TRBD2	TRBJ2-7	TGCGCCAGCAGCCCCCGGGGGGAAAGCTCCTACGAGCAGTACTTC	CASSPRGESSYEQYF
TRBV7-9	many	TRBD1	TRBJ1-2	TGTGCAAGCAGCACGACAGGGCCTGGGGGCTACACCTTC	CASSTTGPGGYTF
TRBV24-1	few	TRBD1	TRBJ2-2	TGTGCCACCAGTGATTTAAGGGGGCGCGACACCGGGGAGCTGTTTTTT	CATSDLRGRDTGELFF
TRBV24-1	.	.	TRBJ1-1	TGTGCCACCAGTCAGGGACTGAACACTGAAGCTTTCTTT	CATSQGLNTEAFF
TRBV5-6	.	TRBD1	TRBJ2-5	TGTGCCAGCAGCTTGGGGGAAGGGGGCGCACAAGAGACCCAGTACTTC	CASSLGEGGAQETQYF
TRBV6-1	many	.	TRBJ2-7	TGTGCCAGCAGTAGCCCAGGGATTTTCTACGAGCAGTACTTC	CASSSPGIFYEQYF
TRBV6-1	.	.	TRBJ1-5	TGTGCCAGCAGTACCAGTGTCGGGGGCAATCAGCCCCAGCATTTT	CASSTSVGGNQPQHF
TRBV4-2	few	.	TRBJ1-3	TGTGCCAGCAGCCAAGAAGGGGCCAGGGCTGGAAACACCATATATTTT	CASSQEGARAGNTIYF
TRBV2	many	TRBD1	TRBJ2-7	TGTGCCAGCAGCGAAGACAGGGGGCTTTCCGAGCAGTACTTC	CASSEDRGLSEQYF
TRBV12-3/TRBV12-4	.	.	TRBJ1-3	TGTGCCAGCAGTCTGGGACTGACCCTCTCTGGAAACACCATATATTTT	CASSLGLTLSGNTIYF
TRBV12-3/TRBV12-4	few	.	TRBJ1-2	TGTGCCAGCAGTTCCGTGGGAGCGGACTATGGCTACACCTTC	CASSSVGADYGYTF
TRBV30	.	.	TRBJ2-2	TGTGCCTGGAGTGCAGGGGAGGACACCGGGGAGCTGTTTTTT	CAWSAGEDTGELFF
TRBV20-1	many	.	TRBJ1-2	TGCAGTGCAGAGACGTCCGCAGGAACTAACTATGGCTACACCTTC	CSAETSAGTNYGYTF
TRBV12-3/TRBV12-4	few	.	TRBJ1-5	TGTGCCAGCAGTCACCTGGATCAGCCCCAGCATTTT	CASSHLDQPQHF
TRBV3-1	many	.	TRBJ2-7	TGTGCCAGCAGCCAAGGGGACGGTTACGAGCAGTACTTC	CASSQGDGYEQYF
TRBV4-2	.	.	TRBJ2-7	TGTGCCAGCAGCCAAGCAGGGTACTACGAGCAGTACTTC	CASSQAGYYEQYF
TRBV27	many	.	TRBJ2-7	TGTGCCAGCGTTGGGTGGGAAGGCGAGCAGTACTTC	CASVGWEGEQYF
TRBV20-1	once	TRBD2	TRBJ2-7	TGCAGTGCTAGCGGGAGGGCCGGGTACGAGCAGTACTTC	CSASGRAGYEQYF
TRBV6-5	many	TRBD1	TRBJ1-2	TGTGCCAGCAGTTACTTCTCAGGGGGCCTTCACTATGGCTACACCTTC	CASSYFSGGLHYGYTF
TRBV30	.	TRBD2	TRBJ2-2	TGTGCCTGGAGTTCGGGACTAGCTGGGGAGCTGTTTTTT	CAWSSGLAGELFF
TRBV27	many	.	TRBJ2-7	TGTGCCAGCAGTTCGGCGGGATCCACCTACGAGCAGTACTTC	CASSSAGSTYEQYF
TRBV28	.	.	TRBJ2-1	TGTGCCAGCAGTGCCTACCCGGGCAATGAGCAGTTCTTC	CASSAYPGNEQFF
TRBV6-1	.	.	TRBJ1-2	TGTGCCAGCAGACTCAGCGGGGCTAACTATGGCTACACCTTC	CASRLSGANYGYTF
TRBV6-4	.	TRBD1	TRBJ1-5	TGTGCCAGCAGTGAATCGAGGACAGGGGGCGATCAGCCCCAGCATTTT	CASSESRTGGDQPQHF
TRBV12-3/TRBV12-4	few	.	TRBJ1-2	TGTGCCAGCAGTCGACAGAGGGGCTATGGCTACACCTTC	CASSRQRGYGYTF
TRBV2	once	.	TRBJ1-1	TGTGCCAGCAGTGAAATAGAATCCTATGAAGCTTTCTTT	CASSEIESYEAFF
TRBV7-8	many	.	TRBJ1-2	TGTGCCAGCAGCTTGGCCCGGGACACCCTCTATGGCTACACCTTC	CASSLARDTLYGYTF
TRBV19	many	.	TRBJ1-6	TGTGCCAGTAGTATCATTTTAAATTCACCCCTCCACTTT	CASSIILNSPLHF
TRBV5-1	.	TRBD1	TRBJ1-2	TGCGCCAGCAGCTTGGGCGGGACAGCCCTCCATGGCTACACCTTC	CASSLGGTALHGYTF
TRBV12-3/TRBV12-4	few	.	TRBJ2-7	TGTGCCTCGAAAGGGGGGGGCCTATTCGAGCAGTACTTC	CASKGGGLFEQYF
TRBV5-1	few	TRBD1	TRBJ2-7	TGCGCCAGCAGACCGTGGACAGGACTTACCTACGAGCAGTACTTC	CASRPWTGLTYEQYF
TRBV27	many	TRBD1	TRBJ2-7	TGTGCCAGCAGTACCGGGACAGGGGGCTCCGAGCAGTACTTC	CASSTGTGGSEQYF
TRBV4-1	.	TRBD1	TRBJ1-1	TGCGCCAGCAGCCCGAGACAGGGAGGGGCTGAAGCTTTCTTT	CASSPRQGGAEAFF
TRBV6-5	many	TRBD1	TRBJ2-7	TGTGCCAGCAGTTACTCGAACAGGGGTTACGAGCAGTACTTC	CASSYSNRGYEQYF
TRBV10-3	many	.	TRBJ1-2	TGTGCCATCACCCGACAGGAACTCAACTATGGCTACACCTTC	CAITRQELNYGYTF
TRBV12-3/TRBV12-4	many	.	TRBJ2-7	TGTGCCAGCAGTTTAGCGAACAGGCACGAGCAGTACTTC	CASSLANRHEQYF
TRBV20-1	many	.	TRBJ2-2	TGCAGTGCGGGGAACTTGAACACCGGGGAGCTGTTTTTT	CSAGNLNTGELFF
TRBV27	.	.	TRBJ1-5	TGTGCCAGCAGTTCCGCCGGGACATTACGCTATAGCAATCAGCCCCAGCATTTT	CASSSAGTLRYSNQPQHF
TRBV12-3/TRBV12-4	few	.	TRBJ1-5	TGTGCCAGCAGTTCCAACAGGCCCAATCAGCCCCAGCATTTT	CASSSNRPNQPQHF
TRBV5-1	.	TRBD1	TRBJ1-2	TGCGCCAGCAGCCCCTCAACAGGGGAGGTGTATGGCTACACCTTC	CASSPSTGEVYGYTF
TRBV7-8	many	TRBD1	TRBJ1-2	TGTGCCAGCAGCCCACTCCGGGCAGGGGGGTTCTATGGCTACACCTTC	CASSPLRAGGFYGYTF
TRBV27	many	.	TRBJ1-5	TGTGCCAGCAGTTCGGGGATGGGGGGTGGCAATCAGCCCCAGCATTTT	CASSSGMGGGNQPQHF
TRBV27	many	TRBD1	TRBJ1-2	TGTGCCAGCAGTAACCGGGACAGGGGTAACTATGGCTACACCTTC	CASSNRDRGNYGYTF
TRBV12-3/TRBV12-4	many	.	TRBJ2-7	TGTGCCAGCAGACAGGAGGGGGGGGCCTACGAGCAGTACTTC	CASRQEGGAYEQYF
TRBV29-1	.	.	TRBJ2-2	TGCAGCGCTCTGGGACACCTGAACACCGGGGAGCTGTGTTTT	CSALGHLNTGELCF
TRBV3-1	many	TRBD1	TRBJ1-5	TGTGCCAGCAGCCTCACAGGGGTCTCTCAGCCCCAGCATTTT	CASSLTGVSQPQHF
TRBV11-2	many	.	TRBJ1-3	TGTGCCAGCAGCTGGGACCGGGTAGCGGGAAACACCATATATTTT	CASSWDRVAGNTIYF
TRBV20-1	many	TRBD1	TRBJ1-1	TGCAGTGCTAGAGATCTAGGGGGACAGGCCGAAGCTTTCTTT	CSARDLGGQAEAFF
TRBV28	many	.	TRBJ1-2	TGTGCCAGCAGATCGGGGGGAAACTATGGCTACACCTTC	CASRSGGNYGYTF
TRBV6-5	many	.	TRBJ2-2	TGTGCCAGCAGTTACCTCGACAGATCGAACACCGGGGAGCTGTTTTTT	CASSYLDRSNTGELFF
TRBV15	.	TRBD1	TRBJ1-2	TGTGCCACCAGCGGGGGACAGCTCAATGGCTACACCTTC	CATSGGQLNGYTF